What follows is one TCR beta chain and its context. Its antigen is unknown. CD4+ T cells from unexposed donors were obtained before the COVID-19 pandemic (2011-2018). Assay used: immunoSEQ multiplex PCR; TCRdb lists only in-frame clones, some missing. Among 50,000 to 70,000 clones listed, approximately 87% were seen once. Germline V CDR1 and CDR2: MDHEN, SYDVKM. CDR3 size: 14 residues. V shed 6 bases and J shed 5 bases, with 16 bases lying between them. This entry comes from a study of CD4 T cells in relation to SARS-CoV-2 and coronaviruses. About the study: Crossreactive spike epitopes shared across donors were mapped to their HLA restriction.

General study points: The cross-reactivity analysis covered only spike protein, not other viral proteins. Compared with monoreactive clones, crossreactive clones showed significantly weaker SARS-CoV-2 expansion.

The sequence derives from a human donor in good health. The specimen was memory CD4+ T cells from PBMCs. The genes are TRBV28 and TRBJ1-2; no clear D gene. CDR3 DNA sequence: TGTGCCAGCAGCCCCTGGGAGAATTCTTATGGCTACACCTTC. Amino acids: CASSPWENSYGYTF.